Here is one T cell receptor beta chain with its context. Its matching antigen is unknown. This sample is part of a study of cytomegalovirus exposure and HLA in healthy donors. Study-wide points: Rare sequences made up most TCRs, while some public TCRs were found in many donors. In an earlier analysis, most TCR beta V segments were productive about 87% or about 30% of the time. With DRB1 most and HLA-C fewest, TCR association rates differed between HLA loci in a later analysis.

13 Jbeta primers and 60 Vbeta primers were used for the PCR. TCRdb's copy holds only in-frame clones and misses some; the assay was immunoSEQ multiplex PCR. The sample's table shows tens of thousands of clones. From germline, CDR1 is LNHDA and CDR2 SQIVND (reference sequence). Trimming left V 7 bases short and J 7 bases short, with 11 bases between. CDR3 length equals 13 residues. The chain joins TRBV19 to TRBJ1-6; D uncertain. The TCR sequence derives from a boy younger than 18 in good health and CMV-seronegative. Sequenced: PBMCs. DNA for the CDR3: TGTGCCAGTACGGAGAGCCTAAATTCACCCCTCCACTTT. Translating it yields CASTESLNSPLHF.